The 8 T cell receptor beta chains below all came from one sample that was sequenced in a study of T cells in Graves' hyperthyroidism and ophthalmopathy. Regions amplified from RNA transcripts were the TCR beta CDR3 regions. HTBI primers were used for first-round RT-PCR of the TCR CDR3. TCRdb independently ran MiXCR on the multiplex PCR reads; one entry per CDR3 protein. The table shows some 350,000 distinct CDR3 sequences, with around a sixth occurring only once. Sequencing was carried out using blood. The receptors come from a woman aged 18-29 years with Graves' hyperthyroidism that later progressed to Graves' ophthalmopathy.

V and J are TRBV27 and TRBJ2-1, with D possibly TRBD1 on 6 matching bases. This CDR3 is 14 amino acids long. Germline CDR1 and CDR2: MNHEY and SMNVEV (reference sequence). Trimming took 4 bases from V and 7 from J, leaving 14 bases between them. CDR3 in DNA: TGTGCCAGCAGTTCTGCAGGGGAGAGAAATGAGCAGTTCTTC. It translates to CASSSAGERNEQFF.

Note on this clonotype: Germline is not matched at one junction end, which may reflect a read error. This sequence joins TRBV5-8 and TRBJ2-7; the match to TRBD1 covers 7 bases. This CDR3 has 14 amino acids. Germline loops: CDR1 SGHTS, CDR2 YDEGEE. The CDR3 sequence: CASSLTGVPYEQLF. CDR3 DNA sequence: TGTGCCAGCAGCTTGACAGGGGTCCCCTACGAGCAGCTCTTC.

The chain joins TRBV15 to TRBJ2-7, with no clear D. This CDR3 spans 13 amino acids. CDR1 is LNHNV, CDR2 YYDKDF, per germline (reference sequence). V lost 3 bases and J lost 3, with 9 bases in between. As DNA, the CDR3 is TGTGCCACCAGCAGCCTCCCCCTCTACGAGCAGTACTTC. Its translation is CATSSLPLYEQYF.

This clonotype was recorded many times. The CDR3 sequence: CASSFVETRRLEYEQYF. DNA for the CDR3: TGTGCCAGCAGTTTCGTGGAGACCAGAAGGCTAGAATACGAGCAGTACTTC. V usage is TRBV6-2 or TRBV6-3 and J usage is TRBJ2-7, with D unclear. CDR1 is MNHEY, CDR2 SVGEGT, per germline. V was cut by 4 bases and J by 4 bases, with 23 bases left in between. This CDR3 spans 17 amino acids.

This chain connects TRBV28 to TRBJ2-7; 8 bases line up with TRBD2. Per the germline V gene, CDR1 is MDHEN and CDR2 is SYDVKM. With 6 bases clipped from V and 5 bases from J, the junction kept 9 bases outside the gene matches. The CDR3 is 14 amino acids. For the CDR3, the DNA is TGTGCCAGCAGCCGGCCTAGCGGGCCCCACGAGCAGTACTTC. This encodes CASSRPSGPHEQYF.

This clonotype was picked up a small number of times. The chain joins TRBV27 to TRBJ1-6; D remains ambiguous. The V end was cut by 6 bases, the J end by 0 bases, with 12 bases between. The CDR3 length is 16 residues. The germline V gene encodes CDR1 MNHEY and CDR2 SMNVEV (reference sequence). The CDR3 sequence is CASSLLWSSYNSPLHF. The CDR3 DNA reads TGTGCCAGCAGCCTCCTGTGGAGCTCCTATAATTCACCCCTCCACTTT.

The genes are TRBV6-1 and TRBJ2-3, with TRBD1 matching over 10 bases. Germline CDR1 MNHNS, CDR2 SASEGT. The V segment lost 3 bases and the J segment 8 bases; nucleotides outside the gene matches: 11. The CDR3 consists of 16 residues. CDR3 sequence: CASSERQGALGGTQYF. CDR3 nucleotide sequence: TGTGCCAGCAGTGAGAGACAGGGGGCTTTGGGAGGTACGCAGTATTTT.

This clonotype was recorded at least ten times. J is TRBJ2-7 and V is TRBV20-1, with unresolved D. V lost 3 bases, J lost 1 base, and 10 bases lay in between. The CDR3 runs to 13 residues. Per germline, CDR1 DFQATT and CDR2 SNEGSKA (reference sequence). CDR3 amino acids: CSARGTWSYEQYF. The CDR3 region has the DNA TGCAGTGCTAGGGGTACGTGGTCCTACGAGCAGTACTTC.